What follows are 15 T cell receptor beta chains derived from one specimen sequenced in a study of blood T cells in healthy people across ages. A J-beta primer mix and a sample-barcoded 5' primer were used in a second PCR of about 6 to 12 cycles. From the 5' RACE reads, TCRdb called clonotypes with MiXCR, one entry per CDR3 protein. The table records 800,000 to 950,000 distinct CDR3 sequences, almost 30% of them present only once. Separately, the same data were catalogued under a study of T cells of mothers and their children.

The material sequenced was blood. Every receptor here comes from a woman aged 40 to 55 in good health.

The sample holds a few counts of this clonotype. This chain joins TRBV20-1 and TRBJ1-6; D not resolved. CDR1 and CDR2 from the germline V gene are DFQATT and SNEGSKA (reference sequence). With 6 bases removed from V and 2 bases from J, the gap between germline ends came to 14 bases. The CDR3 has 15 amino acids. Written as DNA, the CDR3 is TGCAGTGCCCCGAGGGCACAGACCTATAATTCACCCCTCCACTTT. It codes for CSAPRAQTYNSPLHF.

This clonotype occurred a few times. The chain combines TRBV28 with TRBJ2-7; 7 bases line up with TRBD2. V was clipped by 2 bases and J by 3 bases; unmatched bases: 7. The CDR3 loop spans 15 amino acids. Germline CDR1 and CDR2: MDHEN and SYDVKM. The CDR3 here is CASSLLSSGDYEQYF. DNA of the CDR3: TGTGCCAGCAGTTTACTTTCCAGCGGGGACTACGAGCAGTACTTC.

A word on this clonotype: One end of the junction fails to match germline, which may point to a read error. The chain joins TRBV28 to TRBJ1-5, with a weak D call TRBD1 (6 bases). The CDR3 totals 15 residues. The V gene's germline CDR1 is MDHEN and CDR2 SYDVKM. The CDR3 region has the DNA TGTGCCAGCAGTTCAGTAATCAGGGGCAATCAGCCCCTGCATTTT. Translating it yields CASSSVIRGNQPLHF.

This clonotype was counted a single time. A much larger clonotype is one base distant, so this may be a read error. This chain joins TRBV6-5 and TRBJ2-2, with 7 bases lining up with TRBD1. V lost 4 bases and J lost 4; bases outside the gene matches: 9. Looked up from germline, CDR1 is MNHEY and CDR2 is SVGAGI. The CDR3 has 16 amino acids. The CDR3 reads CASSFPRAGGTGELFF. The CDR3, as DNA: TGTGCCAGCAGTTTTCCCAGGGCAGGGGGCACCGGGGAGCTGTTTTTT.

The chain has TRBV15 and TRBJ2-5; TRBD2 aligns across 7 bases. The V segment lost 2 bases and the J segment 5 bases; nucleotides outside the gene matches: 5. Per the germline V gene, CDR1 is LNHNV and CDR2 is YYDKDF (reference sequence). The CDR3 is made up of 14 amino acids. CDR3 coding DNA: TGTGCCACCAGCAGATCGGGGGGATGGGAGACCCAGTACTTC. Translating gives CATSRSGGWETQYF.

To note about this clonotype: One end of the junction varies from germline; a read error may be responsible. The J gene is TRBJ2-1, the V gene TRBV28, with 7 positions matching TRBD2. The CDR3 is made up of 13 amino acids. In germline, CDR1 is MDHEN, CDR2 SYDVKM. This chain's CDR3 is CASSFLAANEQLF. CDR3 DNA: TGTGCCAGCAGTTTTCTAGCGGCAAATGAGCAGTTATTC.

This chain uses TRBV12-3 or TRBV12-4 with TRBJ1-3; D is perhaps TRBD1 (6 bases). V was shortened by 6 bases and J by 4 bases, with 13 bases between the two germline ends. CDR3 length: 14 amino acids. The CDR3 reads CASRTDRGGNTIYF. The CDR3 DNA reads TGTGCCAGCAGAACGGACAGAGGGGGAAACACCATATATTTT.

This clonotype was seen many times. The chain couples TRBV7-2 to TRBJ1-5; unclear D gene. The V end was cut by 1 base, the J end by 4 bases, with 11 bases between. Germline loops: CDR1 SGHTA, CDR2 FQGNSA. CDR3 length: 15 residues. Here the CDR3 DNA reads TGTGCCAGCAGCTTAGTGGGAGTTTCTAATCAGCCCCAGCATTTT. Amino acid sequence: CASSLVGVSNQPQHF. The full variable domain, in which reference TRBV7-2 and TRBJ1-5 provide the parts outside the CDR3, is GAGVSQSPSNKVTEKGKDVELRCDPISGHTALYWYRQSLGQGLEFLIYFQGNSAPDKSGLPSDRFSAERTGGSVSTLTIQRTQQEDSAVYLCASSLVGVSNQPQHFGDGTRLSIL.

This rearrangement joins TRBV20-1 to TRBJ1-1; 11 positions match TRBD1. Per germline, CDR1 DFQATT and CDR2 SNEGSKA (reference sequence). This CDR3 contains 14 residues. The V gene end was trimmed by 6 bases and the J gene end by 11 bases; junction bases not matched to a gene: 14. The CDR3 spells CSAERRTGGSAAFF. As DNA, the CDR3 is TGCAGTGCAGAAAGAAGGACAGGGGGCTCAGCGGCTTTCTTT.

Regarding this clonotype: This may stem from a read error, because a much larger clone lies one nucleotide away. J is TRBJ2-5 and V is TRBV12-3 or TRBV12-4; maybe TRBD2 (6 bases). There are 13 residues in the CDR3. The DNA for the CDR3 is TGTGCCGGCAGAGGAGGGGCTCGAGAGACCCAGTACTTC. This translates into CAGRGGARETQYF.

V and J are TRBV12-3 or TRBV12-4 and TRBJ2-1; D is possibly TRBD2 (5 bases). The CDR3 covers 13 residues. With 6 bases removed from V and 5 bases from J, the gap between germline ends came to 11 bases. The CDR3 nucleotides read TGTGCCAGCAGCTCCGTGAGGGACAATGAGCAGTTCTTC. It is translated as CASSSVRDNEQFF.

This clonotype has just a few counts. V and J are TRBV9 and TRBJ2-7; D is uncertain. This CDR3 contains 14 residues. Germline V gene sequence: CDR1 SGDLS, CDR2 YYNGEE. Trimming pared 0 bases from V and 0 bases from J, leaving 7 bases between. CDR3 in amino acids: CASSVEASSYEQYF. The CDR3 DNA is TGTGCCAGCAGCGTAGAGGCAAGCTCCTACGAGCAGTACTTC.

Of note for this clonotype: One base away lies a much larger clone, so this may be a sequencing read error. The chain's CDR3 is CASSLSGDRGDMQYF. The DNA for the CDR3 is TGTGCCAGCAGCTTAAGTGGGGACAGGGGAGATATGCAGTATTTT. V gene TRBV7-2 combines with J gene TRBJ2-3; 10 bases map to TRBD1. Germline CDR1 SGHTA, CDR2 FQGNSA. The CDR3 covers 15 residues.

V and J are TRBV3-1 and TRBJ1-1; D might be TRBD1 (6 bases). Between the trimmed V and J ends, which lost 3 bases and 6 bases, there was a span of 14 bases. CDR1 is LGHDT, CDR2 YNNKEL, per germline (reference sequence). The CDR3 covers 14 residues. CDR3 in amino acids: CASSHPTGMAEAFF. The DNA of the CDR3 is TGTGCCAGCAGCCACCCCACAGGGATGGCTGAAGCTTTCTTT.

The genes are TRBV14 and TRBJ2-7, with D tentatively TRBD2 (6 bases). Trimming took 8 bases from V and 2 from J, leaving 10 bases between them. The CDR3 has 12 amino acids. CDR1 and CDR2 from the germline V gene are SGHDN and FVKESK. The CDR3 DNA follows: TGTGCCAGCGGTCGGGGGACCTACGAGCAGTACTTC. It encodes CASGRGTYEQYF. Full variable domain (outside the CDR3, taken from reference TRBV14 and TRBJ2-7): EAGVTQFPSHSVIEKGQTVTLRCDPISGHDNLYWYRRVMGKEIKFLLHFVKESKQDESGMPNNRFLAERTGGTYSTLKVQPAELEDSGVYFCASGRGTYEQYFGPGTRLTVT.